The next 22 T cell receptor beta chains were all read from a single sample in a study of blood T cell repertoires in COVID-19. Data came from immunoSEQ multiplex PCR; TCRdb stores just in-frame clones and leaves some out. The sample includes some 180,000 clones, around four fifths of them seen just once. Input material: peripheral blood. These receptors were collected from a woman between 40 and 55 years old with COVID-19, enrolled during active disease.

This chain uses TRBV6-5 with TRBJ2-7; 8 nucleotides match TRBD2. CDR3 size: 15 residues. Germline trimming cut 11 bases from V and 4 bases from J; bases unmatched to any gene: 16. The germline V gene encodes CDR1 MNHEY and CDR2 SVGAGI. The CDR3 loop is CASLRGGPHLYEQYF. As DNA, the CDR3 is TGTGCCTCGCTTCGGGGGGGCCCCCACCTGTACGAGCAGTACTTC.

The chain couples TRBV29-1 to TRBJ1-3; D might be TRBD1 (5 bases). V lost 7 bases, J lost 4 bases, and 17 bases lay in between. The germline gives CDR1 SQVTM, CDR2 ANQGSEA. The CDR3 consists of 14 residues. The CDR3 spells CSANGARGGNTIYF. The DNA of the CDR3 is TGCAGCGCCAATGGGGCCAGAGGCGGAAACACCATATATTTT.

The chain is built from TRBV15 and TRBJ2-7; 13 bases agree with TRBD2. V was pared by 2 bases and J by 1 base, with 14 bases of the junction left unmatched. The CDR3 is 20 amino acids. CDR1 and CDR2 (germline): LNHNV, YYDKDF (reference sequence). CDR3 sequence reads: CATSRLRAGTSGVGSYEQYF. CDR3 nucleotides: TGTGCCACCAGCAGACTGCGTGCCGGGACTAGCGGGGTTGGGTCCTACGAGCAGTACTTC.

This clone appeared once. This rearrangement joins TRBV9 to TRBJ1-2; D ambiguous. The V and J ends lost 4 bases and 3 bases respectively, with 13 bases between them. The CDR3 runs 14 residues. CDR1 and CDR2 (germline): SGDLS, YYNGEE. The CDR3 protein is CASSRGWDDYGYTF. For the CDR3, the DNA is TGTGCCAGCAGCCGGGGATGGGATGACTATGGCTACACCTTC.

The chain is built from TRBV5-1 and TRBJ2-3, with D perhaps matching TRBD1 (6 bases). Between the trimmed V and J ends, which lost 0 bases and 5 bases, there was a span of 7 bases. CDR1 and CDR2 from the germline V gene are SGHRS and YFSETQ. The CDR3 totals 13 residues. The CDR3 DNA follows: TGCGCCAGCAGCTTGGAGGGGGTAGATACGCAGTATTTT. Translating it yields CASSLEGVDTQYF.

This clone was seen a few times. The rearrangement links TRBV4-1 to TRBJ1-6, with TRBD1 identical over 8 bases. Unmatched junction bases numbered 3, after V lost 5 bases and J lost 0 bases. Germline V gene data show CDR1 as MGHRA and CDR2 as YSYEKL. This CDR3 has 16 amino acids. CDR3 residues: CASSWDRSSYNSPLHF. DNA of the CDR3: TGCGCCAGCAGCTGGGACAGGAGCTCCTATAATTCACCCCTCCACTTT.

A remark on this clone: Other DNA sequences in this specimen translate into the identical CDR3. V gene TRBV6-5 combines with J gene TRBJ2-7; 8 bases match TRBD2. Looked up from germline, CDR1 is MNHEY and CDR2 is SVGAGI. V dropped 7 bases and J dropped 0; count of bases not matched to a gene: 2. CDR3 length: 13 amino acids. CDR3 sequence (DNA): TGTGCCAGCAAGAGCGGGAGCTCCTACGAGCAGTACTTC. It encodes CASKSGSSYEQYF.

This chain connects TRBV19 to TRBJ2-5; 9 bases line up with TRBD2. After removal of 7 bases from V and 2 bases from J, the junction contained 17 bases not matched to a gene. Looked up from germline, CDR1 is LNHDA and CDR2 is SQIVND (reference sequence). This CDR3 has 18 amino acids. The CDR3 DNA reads TGTGCCAGTACCCATAGGGCTAGCGGGAACCACCGGCAAGAGACCCAGTACTTC. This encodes CASTHRASGNHRQETQYF.

The CDR3, as DNA: TGTGCAAGTCGCTTCCACCTCCGTCCCATCAGGGGCTACACCTTC. This translates into CASRFHLRPIRGYTF. The chain links TRBV12-2 to TRBJ1-2; the D call of TRBD1 is as the table states it, not checked on the DNA. TRBV12-2 is flagged as a pseudogene. CDR3 length: 15 residues.

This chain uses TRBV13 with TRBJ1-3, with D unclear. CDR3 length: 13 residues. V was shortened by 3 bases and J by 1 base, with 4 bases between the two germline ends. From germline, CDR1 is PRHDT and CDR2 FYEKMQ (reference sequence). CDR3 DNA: TGTGCCAGCAGCTTCGGGTCTGGAAACACCATATATTTT. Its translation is CASSFGSGNTIYF.

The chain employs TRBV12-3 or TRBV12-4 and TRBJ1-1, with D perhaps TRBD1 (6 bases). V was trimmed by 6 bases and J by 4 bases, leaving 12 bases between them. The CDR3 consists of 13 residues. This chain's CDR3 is CASRIDRRTEAFF. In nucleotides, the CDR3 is TGTGCCAGCAGGATCGACAGGCGCACTGAAGCTTTCTTT.

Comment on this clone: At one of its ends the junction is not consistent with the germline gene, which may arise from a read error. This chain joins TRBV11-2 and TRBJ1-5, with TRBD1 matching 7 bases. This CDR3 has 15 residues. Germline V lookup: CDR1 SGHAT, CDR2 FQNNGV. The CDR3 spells CASSLDVAGGQPQHF. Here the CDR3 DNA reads TGTGCCAGCAGCCTAGACGTGGCAGGGGGTCAGCCCCAGCATTTT.

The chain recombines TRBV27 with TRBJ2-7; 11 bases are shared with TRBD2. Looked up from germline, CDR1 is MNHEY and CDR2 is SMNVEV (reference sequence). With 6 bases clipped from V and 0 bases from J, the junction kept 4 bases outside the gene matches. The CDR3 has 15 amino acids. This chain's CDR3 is CASRSTSGSSYEQYF. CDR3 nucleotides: TGTGCCAGCAGGAGCACTAGCGGGAGCTCCTACGAGCAGTACTTC.

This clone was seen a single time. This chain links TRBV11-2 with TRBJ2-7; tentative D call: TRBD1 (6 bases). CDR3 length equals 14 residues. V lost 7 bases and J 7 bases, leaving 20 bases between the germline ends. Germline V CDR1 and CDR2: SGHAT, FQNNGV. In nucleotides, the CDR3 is TGTGCCAGCACCAGGTTAGGACAGCCTACGGAGCAGTACTTC. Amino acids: CASTRLGQPTEQYF.

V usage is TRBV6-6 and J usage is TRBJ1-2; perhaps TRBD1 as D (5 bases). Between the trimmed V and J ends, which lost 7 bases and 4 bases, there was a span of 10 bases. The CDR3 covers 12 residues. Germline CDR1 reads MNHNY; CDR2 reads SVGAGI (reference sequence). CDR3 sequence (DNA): TGTGCCAGCACCCAGGGTGCCTATGGCTACACCTTC. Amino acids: CASTQGAYGYTF.

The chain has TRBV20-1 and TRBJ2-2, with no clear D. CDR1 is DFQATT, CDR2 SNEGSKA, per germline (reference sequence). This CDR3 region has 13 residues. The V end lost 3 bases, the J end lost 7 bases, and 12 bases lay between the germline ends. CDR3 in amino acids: CSASVLPGGELFF. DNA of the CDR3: TGCAGTGCTAGTGTCCTCCCAGGCGGGGAGCTGTTTTTT.

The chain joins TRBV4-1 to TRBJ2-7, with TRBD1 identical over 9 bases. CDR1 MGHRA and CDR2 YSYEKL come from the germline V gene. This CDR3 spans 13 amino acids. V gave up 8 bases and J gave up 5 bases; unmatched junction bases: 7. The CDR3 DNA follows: TGCGCCAGCGCCGGGACAGGGATCGACGAGCAGTACTTC. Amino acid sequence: CASAGTGIDEQYF.

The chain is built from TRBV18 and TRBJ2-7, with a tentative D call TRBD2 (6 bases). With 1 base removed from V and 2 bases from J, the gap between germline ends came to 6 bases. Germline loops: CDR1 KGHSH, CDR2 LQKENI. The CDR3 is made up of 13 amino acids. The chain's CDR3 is CASSPRRAYEQYF. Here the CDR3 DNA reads TGTGCCAGCTCACCACGGAGGGCCTACGAGCAGTACTTC.

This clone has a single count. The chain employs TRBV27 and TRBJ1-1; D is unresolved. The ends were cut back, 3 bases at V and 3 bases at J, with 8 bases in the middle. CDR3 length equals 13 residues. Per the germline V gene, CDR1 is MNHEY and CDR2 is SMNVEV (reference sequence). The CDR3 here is CASSLAVYTEAFF. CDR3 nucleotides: TGTGCCAGCAGTTTGGCGGTTTACACTGAAGCTTTCTTT.

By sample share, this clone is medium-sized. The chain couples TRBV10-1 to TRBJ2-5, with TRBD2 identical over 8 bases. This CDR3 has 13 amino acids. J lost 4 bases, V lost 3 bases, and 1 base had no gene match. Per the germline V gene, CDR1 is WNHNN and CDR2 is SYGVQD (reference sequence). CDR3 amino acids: CASSDGLAETQYF. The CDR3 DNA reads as TGCGCCAGCAGTGACGGACTAGCAGAGACCCAGTACTTC.

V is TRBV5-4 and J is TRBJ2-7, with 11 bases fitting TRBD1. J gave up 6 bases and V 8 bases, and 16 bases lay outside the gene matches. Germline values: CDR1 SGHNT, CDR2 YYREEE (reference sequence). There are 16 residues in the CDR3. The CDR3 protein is CASLMGTGGNLGEQYF. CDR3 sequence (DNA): TGTGCCAGTTTGATGGGGACAGGGGGAAATCTTGGCGAGCAGTACTTC.

This CDR3 reads CSVGTNSYNEQFF. In DNA, the CDR3 is TGCAGCGTTGGGACTAACTCCTACAATGAGCAGTTCTTC. The chain carries TRBV29-1 and TRBJ2-1, with a tentative D call TRBD2 (6 bases). The CDR3 totals 13 residues. V lost 4 bases and J lost 0, with 7 bases in between. Germline CDR1 reads SQVTM; CDR2 reads ANQGSEA.